This T cell receptor beta chain originates from a study of blood T cell repertoires in COVID-19. Per the study methods: By means of reference gene primer amplification, nucleated cell counts were estimated. Some clones are missing from TCRdb's copy, which holds only in-frame ones; the method was immunoSEQ multiplex PCR. V, J and clone size derive from that table, while D and trimming were established from the DNA sequence. The sample holds roughly 160,000 clones; roughly 90% are singletons and the top ten take approximately 0.5%. The receptor was isolated from a middle-aged man with acute or convalescent COVID-19. Sequenced: peripheral blood.

This CDR3 is CASSLVSGNQPQHF. The CDR3 nucleotides read TGTGCCAGCAGTTTGGTGAGTGGCAATCAGCCCCAGCATTTT. The chain combines TRBV28 with TRBJ1-5; no reliable D call. From germline, CDR1 is MDHEN and CDR2 SYDVKM. The CDR3 consists of 14 residues. With 3 bases removed from V and 2 bases from J, the gap between germline ends came to 8 bases.